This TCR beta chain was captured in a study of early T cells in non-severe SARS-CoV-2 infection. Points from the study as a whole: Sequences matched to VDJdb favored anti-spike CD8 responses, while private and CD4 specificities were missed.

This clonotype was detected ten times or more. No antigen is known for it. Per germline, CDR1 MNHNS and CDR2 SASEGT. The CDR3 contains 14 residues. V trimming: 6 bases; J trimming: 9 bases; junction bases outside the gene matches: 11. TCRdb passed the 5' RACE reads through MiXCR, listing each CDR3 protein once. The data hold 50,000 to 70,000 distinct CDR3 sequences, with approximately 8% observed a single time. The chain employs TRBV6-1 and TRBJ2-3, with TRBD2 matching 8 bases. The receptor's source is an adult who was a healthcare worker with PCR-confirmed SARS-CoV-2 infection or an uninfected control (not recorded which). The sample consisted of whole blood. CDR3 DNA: TGTGCCAGCAGGCTCGACCCAAGCGGGAGAACGCAGTATTTT. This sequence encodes CASRLDPSGRTQYF.